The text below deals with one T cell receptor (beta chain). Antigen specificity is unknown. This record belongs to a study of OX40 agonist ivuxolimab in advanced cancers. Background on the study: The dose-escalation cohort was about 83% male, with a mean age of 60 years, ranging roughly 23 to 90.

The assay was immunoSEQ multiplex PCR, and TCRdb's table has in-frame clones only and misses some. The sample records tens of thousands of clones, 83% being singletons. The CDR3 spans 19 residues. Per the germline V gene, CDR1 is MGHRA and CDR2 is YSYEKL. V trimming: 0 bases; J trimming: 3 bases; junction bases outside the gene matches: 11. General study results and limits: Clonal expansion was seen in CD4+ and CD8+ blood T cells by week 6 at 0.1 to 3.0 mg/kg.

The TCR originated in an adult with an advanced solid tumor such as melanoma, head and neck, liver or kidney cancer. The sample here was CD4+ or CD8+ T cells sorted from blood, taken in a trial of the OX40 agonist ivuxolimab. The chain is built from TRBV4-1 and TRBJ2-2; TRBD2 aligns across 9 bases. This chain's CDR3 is CASSQDQNSGRVYTGELFF. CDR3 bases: TGCGCCAGCAGCCAAGATCAGAATAGCGGGAGAGTTTACACCGGGGAGCTGTTTTTT.